This record concerns one T cell receptor beta chain sequence. Generated by immunoSEQ multiplex PCR, the TCRdb table keeps only in-frame clones and is missing some. This sample yields approximately 70,000 clones, of which under 85% are seen a single time; approximately 15% belongs to the top ten. This entry is derived from a study of blood T cell repertoires in COVID-19. Patients in Seattle were enrolled during active infection, then followed longitudinally. J gave up 9 bases and V 1 base, and 12 bases lay outside the gene matches. The length of the CDR3 is 17 residues. From germline, CDR1 is SGHTA and CDR2 FQGTGA.

Sequencing used peripheral blood. The clonotype originates from a man in his 60s with COVID-19, enrolled during active disease. J is TRBJ2-1 and V is TRBV7-3; the match to TRBD2 covers 10 bases. This CDR3 is CASSLKLASGSLGEQFF. CDR3 in DNA: TGTGCCAGCAGCTTAAAACTGGCTAGCGGGAGCCTTGGTGAGCAGTTCTTC.